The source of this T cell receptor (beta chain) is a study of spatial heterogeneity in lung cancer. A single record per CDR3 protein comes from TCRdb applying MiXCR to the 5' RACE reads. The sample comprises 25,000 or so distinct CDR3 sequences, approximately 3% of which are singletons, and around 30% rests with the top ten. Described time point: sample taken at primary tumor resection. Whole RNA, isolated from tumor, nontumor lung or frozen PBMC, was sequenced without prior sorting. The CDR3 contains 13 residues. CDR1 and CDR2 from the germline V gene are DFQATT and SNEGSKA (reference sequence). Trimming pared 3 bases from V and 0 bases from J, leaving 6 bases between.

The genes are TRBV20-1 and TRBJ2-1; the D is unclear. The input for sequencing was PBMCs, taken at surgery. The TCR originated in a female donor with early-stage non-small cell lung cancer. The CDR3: CSARLVSYNEQFF. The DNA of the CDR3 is TGCAGTGCTAGGCTAGTCTCCTACAATGAGCAGTTCTTC.